The sequence of this T cell receptor (beta chain) was determined in a study of molecular identifiers for immune sequencing clone quantification. Study overall: Replicate experiments divided RNA from roughly 20,000 or 100,000 naive CD8 cells into five parts and sequenced four.

Regarding the study as a whole: Barcode-sharing identical TCR molecules could underestimate highly expanded clone sizes.

As concerns this clonotype: Antigen: not known.

TCRdb passed the PCR reads through MiXCR, listing each CDR3 protein once. Of some 590,000 distinct CDR3 sequences listed, over 25% are singletons. CD8+CD4-CCR7+CD45RA+ cells were sorted as naive CD8 T cells. The sequence came from a human donor in good health. Some libraries in this study had Jurkat cell RNA spiked in. Sequences were obtained from naive CD8+ T cells from blood, with Jurkat cell RNA spiked in. Subset described: FACS-sorted CD8+CD4-CCR7+CD45RA+ naive T cells.

This CDR3 is CASSIKGTYEQYF. The DNA of the CDR3 is TGTGCCAGTAGTATAAAGGGGACCTACGAGCAGTACTTC. The chain combines TRBV19 with TRBJ2-7; possible D gene TRBD1, 5 bases. Trimming removed 2 bases at V and 2 bases at J, with 7 bases between. Germline V gene sequence: CDR1 LNHDA, CDR2 SQIVND (reference sequence). The CDR3 sequence is 13 residues long.